A selection of T cell receptor beta chains follows, all from one sample in a study of naive and memory T cell subsets. TCRdb re-analysed the UMI-ligation and nested PCR reads in MiXCR, keeping a single row per CDR3 protein. Of 120,000 to 150,000 distinct CDR3 sequences in the sample, roughly a fifth were seen once. The sample was naive CD8+ T cells from blood. All receptors derive from a human donor in good health. The CDR3 runs from the conserved cysteine through the conserved F or W. The D gene is left open where the match is weak. A clone size is listed for some rows: how often the clone was seen (once, few, many), or a class if it is expanded.

v_gene	abundance	d_gene	j_gene	CDR3aa	CDR3nt
TRBV6-5	few	NA	TRBJ1-5	CAVNERVNQPQHF	TGTGCCGTCAACGAGAGAGTCAATCAGCCCCAGCATTTT
TRBV28	few	TRBD2	TRBJ2-1	CASFSGLAVPNEQFF	TGTGCCAGTTTCTCAGGGCTAGCGGTCCCCAATGAGCAGTTCTTC
TRBV7-6	NA	NA	TRBJ1-2	CASSLEAYRATHGYTF	TGTGCCAGCAGCTTAGAAGCCTACCGGGCCACCCATGGCTACACCTTC
TRBV6-6	NA	TRBD1	TRBJ1-2	CASSYIRQGDGYTF	TGTGCCAGCAGTTACATCAGGCAGGGGGACGGCTACACCTTC
TRBV7-9	NA	NA	TRBJ2-6	CASSLGEGGALSGANVLTF	TGTGCCAGCAGCTTAGGTGAAGGGGGAGCCCTCTCTGGGGCCAACGTCCTGACTTTC
TRBV3-1	few	TRBD2	TRBJ2-1	CASSHERLAGGNAGVNEQFF	TGTGCCAGCAGCCACGAAAGACTAGCGGGAGGGAACGCTGGCGTCAATGAGCAGTTCTTC
TRBV4-3	NA	NA	TRBJ2-7	CASSQVTGYELYF	TGCGCCAGCAGCCAAGTCACAGGCTACGAGCTGTACTTC
TRBV20-1	few	TRBD2	TRBJ2-7	CSASIVSSGRYEQYF	TGCAGTGCTAGCATTGTGTCTAGCGGGAGGTACGAGCAGTACTTC
TRBV2	NA	NA	TRBJ2-7	CASSPPAGNYEQYF	TGTGCCAGCAGCCCGCCGGCAGGCAACTACGAGCAGTACTTC
TRBV6-5	many	NA	TRBJ1-5	CASSPEPGPNQPQHF	TGTGCCAGCAGCCCGGAACCCGGGCCGAATCAGCCCCAGCATTTT
TRBV4-1	NA	TRBD2	TRBJ2-7	CASSQLGGVGYEQYF	TGCGCCAGCAGCCAACTGGGAGGGGTGGGGTACGAGCAGTACTTC
TRBV12-3/TRBV12-4	many	NA	TRBJ2-1	CASSLVGDEQFF	TGTGCCAGCAGTTTAGTGGGGGATGAGCAGTTCTTC
TRBV19	few	NA	TRBJ2-7	CASSISPPYEQYF	TGTGCCAGTAGTATATCACCTCCCTACGAGCAGTACTTC
TRBV28	NA	NA	TRBJ2-7	CASSSPSESSYEQYF	TGTGCCAGCAGTTCGCCTAGCGAGAGCTCCTACGAGCAGTACTTC